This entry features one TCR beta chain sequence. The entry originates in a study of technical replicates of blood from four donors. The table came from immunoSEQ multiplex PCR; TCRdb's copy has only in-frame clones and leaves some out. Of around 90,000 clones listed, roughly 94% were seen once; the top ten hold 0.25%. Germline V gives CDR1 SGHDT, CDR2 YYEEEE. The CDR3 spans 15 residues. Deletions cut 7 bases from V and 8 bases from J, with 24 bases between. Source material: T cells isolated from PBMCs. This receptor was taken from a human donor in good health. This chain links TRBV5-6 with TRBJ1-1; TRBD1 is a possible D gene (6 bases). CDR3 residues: CASQGRALTRAEAFF. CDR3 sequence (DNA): TGTGCCAGCCAGGGGAGAGCATTAACCCGGGCGGAAGCTTTCTTT.